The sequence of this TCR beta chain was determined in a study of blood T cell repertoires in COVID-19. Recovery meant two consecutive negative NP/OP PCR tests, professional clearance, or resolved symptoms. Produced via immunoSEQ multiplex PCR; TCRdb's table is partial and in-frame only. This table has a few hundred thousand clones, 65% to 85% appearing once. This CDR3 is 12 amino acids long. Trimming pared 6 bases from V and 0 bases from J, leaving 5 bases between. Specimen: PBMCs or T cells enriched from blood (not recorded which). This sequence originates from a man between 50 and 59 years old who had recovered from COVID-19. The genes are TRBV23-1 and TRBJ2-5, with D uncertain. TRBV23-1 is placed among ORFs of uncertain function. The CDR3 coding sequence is TGCGCCAGCAGAAACTACCAAGAGACCCAGTACTTC. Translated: CASRNYQETQYF.